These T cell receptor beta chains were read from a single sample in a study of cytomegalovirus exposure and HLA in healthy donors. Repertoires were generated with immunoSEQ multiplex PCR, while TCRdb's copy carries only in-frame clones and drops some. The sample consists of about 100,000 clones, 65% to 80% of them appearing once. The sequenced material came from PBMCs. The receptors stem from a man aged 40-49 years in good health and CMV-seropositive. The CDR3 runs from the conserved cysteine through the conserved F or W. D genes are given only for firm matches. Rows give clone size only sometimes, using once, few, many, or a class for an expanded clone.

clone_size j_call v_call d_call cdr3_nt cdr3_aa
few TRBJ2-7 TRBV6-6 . TGTGCCAGCAGTTCCGGGGGCTACGAGCAGTACTTC CASSSGGYEQYF
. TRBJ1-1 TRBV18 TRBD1 TGTGCCAGCTCAAAAACAGGGGGCGGTTTGAACACTGAAGCTTTCTTT CASSKTGGGLNTEAFF
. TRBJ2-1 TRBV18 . TGTGCCAGCTCACCACTAGCGGCGTACAATGAGCAGTTCTTC CASSPLAAYNEQFF
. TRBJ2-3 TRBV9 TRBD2 TGTGCCAGCAGCCTCCCTAGCGGGGAAGGTACGCAGTATTTT CASSLPSGEGTQYF
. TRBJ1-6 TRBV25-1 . TGTGCCAGCACATGGGGGGAGGGTAATTCACCCCTCCACTTT CASTWGEGNSPLHF
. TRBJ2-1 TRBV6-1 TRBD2 TGTGCCAGCGGGAGGGAGGCCAGTGAGCAGTTCTTC CASGREASEQFF
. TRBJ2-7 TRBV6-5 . TGTGCCAGCAGTTACTCGGGGGCAGGGACCTACGAGCAGTACTTC CASSYSGAGTYEQYF
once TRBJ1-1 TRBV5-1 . TGCGCCAGCAGCTTGGAGGCGGGGGGCACTGAAGCTTTCTTT CASSLEAGGTEAFF
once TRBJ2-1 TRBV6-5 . TGTGCCAGCAGGCAACTAGCTTCGATTAACAATGAGCAGTTCTTC CASRQLASINNEQFF
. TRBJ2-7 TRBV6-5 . TGTGCCAGCAGTTATACCCTTGCCAGGGTGGAGGAGCAGTACTTC CASSYTLARVEEQYF
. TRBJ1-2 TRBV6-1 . TGTGCCAGCAGTGGAGGAAGTGGACAGACCTCTGGCTACACCTTC CASSGGSGQTSGYTF
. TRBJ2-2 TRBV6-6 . TGTGCCAGCAGTCTAGGCACCGGGGAGCTGTTTTTT CASSLGTGELFF
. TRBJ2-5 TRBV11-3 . TGTGCCAGCAGCTTGACCGGGACAAGGGAAGAGACCCAGTACTTC CASSLTGTREETQYF
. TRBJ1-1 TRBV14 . TGTGCCAGCAGCCTAACGCGGGGGTACACTGAAGCTTTCTTT CASSLTRGYTEAFF
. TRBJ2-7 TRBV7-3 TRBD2 TGTGCCAGCAGCCCTACTAGCGGGTACGAGCAGTACTTC CASSPTSGYEQYF
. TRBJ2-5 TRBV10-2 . TGCGCCAGCTCCTTGTTGAATCGGCAAGAGACCCAGTACTTC CASSLLNRQETQYF
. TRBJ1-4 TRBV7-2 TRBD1 TGTGCCAGCAGCTTTCAGGGGGCGGCTAATGAAAAACTGTTTTTT CASSFQGAANEKLFF
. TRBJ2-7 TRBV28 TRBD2 TGTGCCAGCAGTTTAGAGCGGGAGGGAGGCGAGCAGTACTTC CASSLEREGGEQYF
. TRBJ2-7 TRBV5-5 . TGTGCCAGCAGCTTGGCCACTGCCTCCTACGAGCAGTACTTC CASSLATASYEQYF
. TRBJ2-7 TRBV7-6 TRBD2 TGTGCCAGCAGCTTAGGGTCTGGGGCTAGCGGGATGGCCTACGAGCAGTACTTC CASSLGSGASGMAYEQYF
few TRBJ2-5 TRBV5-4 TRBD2 TGTGCCAGCAGTCCCAGCGGGGGGGCCCAGGAGACCCAGTACTTC CASSPSGGAQETQYF
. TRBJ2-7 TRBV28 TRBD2 TGTGCCAGCAGTTTAGGGACTAGCCTCAACGAGCAGTACTTC CASSLGTSLNEQYF
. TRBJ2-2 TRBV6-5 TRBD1 TGTGCCAGCAGGCAGACAGGGCGGGTCGGGGAGCTGTTTTTT CASRQTGRVGELFF
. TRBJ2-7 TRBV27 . TGTGCCAGCAGTTGGGGCTATAACTACGAGCAGTACTTC CASSWGYNYEQYF
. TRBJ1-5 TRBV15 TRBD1 TGTGCCACCAGCAGGGAAAAGGGGGCTTGGAATCAGCCCCAGCATTTT CATSREKGAWNQPQHF
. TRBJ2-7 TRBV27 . TGTGCCAGCAGAGACACCTCCTCCTCCTCCTACGAGCAGTACTTC CASRDTSSSSYEQYF
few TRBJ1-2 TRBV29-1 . TGCAGCGTTGACGGGGGGGACTATGGCTACACCTTC CSVDGGDYGYTF
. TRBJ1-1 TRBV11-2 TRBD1 TGTGCCAGCAGCCTCCGCGGAGGACAGGGAGGGGTTGCTTTCTTT CASSLRGGQGGVAFF
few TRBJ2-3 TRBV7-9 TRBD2 TGTGCCAGCAGCTTAGTAGGTTTCAAGCGGGGGTCCACAGATACGCAGTATTTT CASSLVGFKRGSTDTQYF
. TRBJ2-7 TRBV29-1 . TGCAGAGAGGGTAGGTTGCCTTACGAGCAGTACTTC CREGRLPYEQYF
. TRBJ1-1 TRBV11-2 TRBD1 TGTGCCAGCAGCTTTGAATTCCAGGGGGTCACTGAAGCTTTCTTT CASSFEFQGVTEAFF
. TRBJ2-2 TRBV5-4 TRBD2 TGTGCCAGCACCTCCGGGACTAGCGGGAGGGGCACCGGGGAGCTGTTTTTT CASTSGTSGRGTGELFF
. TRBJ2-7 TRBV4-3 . TGCGCCAGCAGCCAAGCTCAGGGCCCCTACGAGCAGTACTTC CASSQAQGPYEQYF
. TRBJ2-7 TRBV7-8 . TGTGCCAGCACCAGCCAGAGGGTCGGGGACGAGCAGTACTTC CASTSQRVGDEQYF
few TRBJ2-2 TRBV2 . TGTGCCAGCCGAGACAGCGCGAACACCGGGGAGCTGTTTTTT CASRDSANTGELFF
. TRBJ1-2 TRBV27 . TGTGCCAGCAGTTTAAAGTCCCCCGGGACTGGGGGGGGATATGGCTACACCTTC CASSLKSPGTGGGYGYTF
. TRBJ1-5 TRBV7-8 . TGTGCCAGCAGCTTTTCGGGCAATCAGCCCCAGCATTTT CASSFSGNQPQHF
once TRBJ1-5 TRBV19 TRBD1 TGTGCCAGTAGTATATCCGGGACAGGGGATCAGCCCCAGCATTTT CASSISGTGDQPQHF